The 8 T cell receptor beta chains reported below all come from one sample, sequenced in a study of T cell repertoires in cytomegalovirus infection. TCRdb passed the reads through MiXCR, listing each CDR3 protein once. The sample lists about 600,000 distinct CDR3 sequences, more than 20% seen once, with 8% in the top ten. The source material was CD8+ T cells from PBMCs. Receptor source: a human donor in good health (CMV status not recorded). Some clones in this sample may be carry-over from other donors' samples.

This clonotype was observed a handful of times. The rearrangement links TRBV20-1 to TRBJ1-3, with no clear D. Germline CDR1 reads DFQATT; CDR2 reads SNEGSKA (reference sequence). This CDR3 contains 14 residues. Between the trimmed V and J ends, which lost 3 bases and 0 bases, there was a span of 9 bases. The CDR3 region is CSASDIISGNTIYF. In nucleotides, the CDR3 is TGCAGTGCTAGCGATATCATCTCTGGAAACACCATATATTTT.

This clonotype was recorded many times. This chain links TRBV7-2 with TRBJ2-3; D unclear. This CDR3 is 15 amino acids long. V shed 5 bases and J shed 2 bases, with 14 bases lying between them. Per the germline V gene, CDR1 is SGHTA and CDR2 is FQGNSA. CDR3 nucleotides: TGTGCCAGCAGCCCCTGGTCAGAAGTCACAGATACGCAGTATTTT. Encoded protein: CASSPWSEVTDTQYF.

A few counts support this clonotype. The V gene is TRBV6-2 or TRBV6-3, the J gene TRBJ2-6, with unresolved D. Germline loops: CDR1 MNHEY, CDR2 SVGEGT. Trimming shortened V by 6 bases and J by 3 bases, and 12 bases separated the two germline ends. The CDR3 loop spans 15 amino acids. CDR3 bases: TGTGCCAGCAGCCCTGAAGAGGTTGGGGCCAACGTCCTGACTTTC. This codes for CASSPEEVGANVLTF.

There are a few counts of this clonotype. The chain recombines TRBV4-3 with TRBJ2-1; D may be TRBD1 (5 bases). V lost 1 base and J 0 bases, leaving 13 bases between the germline ends. Germline CDR1 LGHNA, CDR2 YSLEER. The CDR3 is 17 residues long. The CDR3: CASSQGGRPGSYNEQFF. CDR3 nucleotides: TGCGCCAGCAGCCAAGGGGGCAGGCCGGGCTCCTACAATGAGCAGTTCTTC.

In its sample, this clonotype was seen a few times. The chain couples TRBV20-1 to TRBJ2-7; tentatively, D is TRBD2 (6 bases). Trimming took off 2 bases at V and 4 bases at J, with 12 bases between the two ends. In germline, CDR1 is DFQATT, CDR2 SNEGSKA (reference sequence). The CDR3 is 13 residues long. CDR3 loop: CSARRRDSYEQYF. Written as DNA, the CDR3 is TGCAGTGCTAGAAGGCGGGATTCATACGAGCAGTACTTC.

The chain carries TRBV6-1 and TRBJ2-3, with 7 bases identical to TRBD2. Losses at the gene ends were 0 bases for V and 2 bases for J; bases not matched to a gene: 5. The germline gives CDR1 MNHNS, CDR2 SASEGT. The CDR3 loop spans 16 amino acids. Written as DNA, the CDR3 is TGTGCCAGCAGTGAAGCACGCGGGGGATCCACAGATACGCAGTATTTT. Translating it yields CASSEARGGSTDTQYF.

As concerns this clonotype: This sequence may be a read error, since a much larger clone differs from it by one base. V usage is TRBV7-9 and J usage is TRBJ1-2, with a possible D match to TRBD1 (6 bases). Germline lookup yields CDR1 SEHNR and CDR2 FQNEAQ (reference sequence). Between the trimmed V and J ends, which lost 6 bases and 4 bases, there was a span of 21 bases. The CDR3 runs 16 residues. The CDR3 region has the DNA TGTGCCAGCAGGCCTTGGTCGGGACAATTTCTCTATGGCTACACCTTC. Amino acid sequence: CASRPWSGQFLYGYTF.

This chain joins TRBV7-9 and TRBJ2-7; unclear D gene. Germline assignment: CDR1 SEHNR and CDR2 FQNEAQ (reference sequence). Trimming left V 5 bases short and J 6 bases short, with 14 bases between. The CDR3 loop spans 13 amino acids. CDR3 in DNA: TGTGCCAGCAGCCCGCGGCCAGCAGGCGAGCAGTACTTC. Translated: CASSPRPAGEQYF.